A single sample is the source of the 27 T cell receptor beta chains below, sequenced in a study of blood T cell repertoires in COVID-19. TCRdb keeps only in-frame clones here, not all; method: immunoSEQ multiplex PCR. The sample includes 410,000 or so clones, around 89% seen only once; the top ten take roughly 1.6%. Specimen: peripheral blood. These receptors all come from a woman aged 35 to 49 with COVID-19, enrolled during active disease.

The CDR3, as DNA: TGTGCCAGTACCCCCTCAGGGCTGAGCAATCAGCCCCAGCATTTT. It specifies CASTPSGLSNQPQHF. V gene TRBV19 combines with J gene TRBJ1-5; D is perhaps TRBD1 (5 bases). The CDR3 totals 15 residues. CDR1 is LNHDA and CDR2 is SQIVND in the germline V gene (reference sequence). Trimming removed 7 bases from V and 1 base from J, with 14 bases in between. Using reference TRBV19 and TRBJ1-5 for the parts outside the CDR3, the full variable domain is DGGITQSPKYLFRKEGQNVTLSCEQNLNHDAMYWYRQDPGQGLRLIYYSQIVNDFQKGDIAEGYSVSREKKESFPLTVTSAQKNPTAFYLCASTPSGLSNQPQHFGDGTRLSIL.

This chain joins TRBV10-1 and TRBJ2-3; 8 nucleotides align to TRBD2. The CDR3 has 15 residues. CDR1 and CDR2 from the germline V gene are WNHNN and SYGVQD (reference sequence). Trimming cost V 4 bases and J 5 bases; bases outside gene matches: 8. CDR3 DNA sequence: TGCGCCAGCAGTGGACTAGCGAAACCAGGAGATACGCAGTATTTT. Protein sequence: CASSGLAKPGDTQYF.

The rearrangement uses TRBV28 and TRBJ2-4; 7 bases line up with TRBD1. The V segment lost 6 bases and the J segment 0 bases; nucleotides outside the gene matches: 2. The length of the CDR3 is 14 residues. Germline CDR1 and CDR2: MDHEN and SYDVKM. The CDR3: CASRTGLAKNIQYF. Written as DNA, the CDR3 is TGTGCCAGCAGGACAGGGTTAGCCAAAAACATTCAGTACTTC.

The rearrangement uses TRBV25-1 and TRBJ1-1; TRBD1 is a possible D gene (5 bases). The length of the CDR3 is 15 residues. The germline V and J ends were trimmed by 0 bases and 8 bases, with 16 bases remaining between them. The germline V gene encodes CDR1 MGHDK and CDR2 SYGVNS. The CDR3: CASSEYGRTGVEAFF. In nucleotides, the CDR3 is TGTGCCAGCAGTGAATATGGCAGAACAGGAGTAGAAGCTTTCTTT.

CDR3 in amino acids: CASSSRGKQGTQYF. In nucleotides, the CDR3 is TGTGCCAGCAGCTCCCGAGGCAAACAGGGTACCCAGTACTTC. This chain connects TRBV7-9 to TRBJ2-5; possible D gene TRBD1, 6 bases. The CDR3 spans 14 residues. Per germline, CDR1 SEHNR and CDR2 FQNEAQ (reference sequence). V dropped 4 bases and J dropped 8 bases, with 17 bases sitting between them.

The chain has TRBV10-3 and TRBJ2-1; TRBD1 is a possible D gene (5 bases). Trimming shortened V by 2 bases and J by 11 bases, and 10 bases separated the two germline ends. The CDR3 loop spans 12 amino acids. Germline V gives CDR1 ENHRY, CDR2 SYGVKD. The CDR3, as DNA: TGTGCCATCAGTGAGACCCAGGGTAAGCAGTTCTTC. It is translated as CAISETQGKQFF.

The rearrangement uses TRBV27 and TRBJ2-2; TRBD2 might be the D (5 bases). Germline CDR1 reads MNHEY; CDR2 reads SMNVEV (reference sequence). Trimming left V 6 bases short and J 6 bases short, with 14 bases between. The CDR3 spans 14 residues. CDR3 coding DNA: TGTGCCAGCAGCCCCCTAGCCCAGGCCGGGGAGCTGTTTTTT. Encoded protein: CASSPLAQAGELFF.

V usage is TRBV28 and J usage is TRBJ2-2; TRBD2 is a possible D gene (6 bases). Per the germline V gene, CDR1 is MDHEN and CDR2 is SYDVKM. The CDR3 totals 14 residues. V lost 2 bases, J lost 3 bases, and 7 bases lay in between. CDR3 amino acids: CASSLGLYTGELFF. As DNA, the CDR3 is TGTGCCAGCAGTTTAGGACTATACACCGGGGAGCTGTTTTTT.

This clone was seen once. The V call is TRBV9, the J call TRBJ1-6; D gene ambiguous. Germline V lookup: CDR1 SGDLS, CDR2 YYNGEE. The CDR3 runs to 15 residues. Trimming took off 0 bases at V and 3 bases at J, with 7 bases between the two ends. The chain's CDR3 is CASSVESGYNSPLHF. The CDR3 nucleotides are TGTGCCAGCAGCGTAGAATCAGGCTATAATTCACCCCTCCACTTT.

The chain uses TRBV7-9 and TRBJ2-7; 11 bases agree with TRBD1. V lost 1 base to trimming and J lost 5 bases; unmatched junction nucleotides: 4. Germline values: CDR1 SEHNR, CDR2 FQNEAQ (reference sequence). There are 15 residues in the CDR3. CDR3 nucleotides: TGTGCCAGCAGCTTAGAAGGGACAGGGGGACACGAGCAGTACTTC. It specifies CASSLEGTGGHEQYF.

There are a few counts of this clone. The rearrangement links TRBV6-5 to TRBJ1-1; no definite D call. The germline CDR1 and CDR2 sequences are MNHEY and SVGAGI. The V gene lost 0 bases and the J gene lost 5 bases, with 7 bases spanning the gap. The CDR3 loop spans 13 amino acids. Written as DNA, the CDR3 is TGTGCCAGCAGTTACTCGAAAGCTACTGAAGCTTTCTTT. Translation: CASSYSKATEAFF.

The chain links TRBV9 to TRBJ2-7, with TRBD1 matching 8 bases. Germline CDR1 is SGDLS and CDR2 is YYNGEE. CDR3 length: 14 residues. V lost 3 bases, J lost 5 bases, and 7 bases stayed unmatched. Written as DNA, the CDR3 is TGTGCCAGCAGCGCACAGGGGGACAAGGACGAGCAGTACTTC. It is translated as CASSAQGDKDEQYF.

This chain uses TRBV19 with TRBJ2-3, with 9 bases fitting TRBD1. There are 16 residues in the CDR3. Germline V gene lookup returns CDR1 LNHDA and CDR2 SQIVND (reference sequence). V shed 5 bases and J 2 bases; nucleotides not matched to a gene: 8. The CDR3 protein is CASSLRTGATTDTQYF. The CDR3 region has the DNA TGTGCCAGTAGTCTAAGGACAGGGGCTACCACAGATACGCAGTATTTT.

The chain employs TRBV7-2 and TRBJ2-1; no reliable D call. The germline V and J ends were trimmed by 5 bases and 0 bases, with 14 bases remaining between them. This CDR3 contains 16 residues. Germline V CDR1 and CDR2: SGHTA, FQGNSA. The CDR3 sequence is CASSRELLSSYNEQFF. The DNA of the CDR3 is TGTGCCAGCAGCCGTGAACTCTTGAGCTCCTACAATGAGCAGTTCTTC. Drawing the rest from reference TRBV7-2 and TRBJ2-1, the complete variable domain is GAGVSQSPSNKVTEKGKDVELRCDPISGHTALYWYRQSLGQGLEFLIYFQGNSAPDKSGLPSDRFSAERTGGSVSTLTIQRTQQEDSAVYLCASSRELLSSYNEQFFGPGTRLTVL.

The V call is TRBV6-5, the J call TRBJ2-7, with 10 bases that match TRBD1. The CDR3 covers 15 residues. V trimming: 6 bases; J trimming: 3 bases; junction bases outside the gene matches: 8. Germline V gene sequence: CDR1 MNHEY, CDR2 SVGAGI. CDR3 coding DNA: TGTGCCAGCAGGTCCCGGGACAGGGGCCTCTACGAGCAGTACTTC. Its protein is CASRSRDRGLYEQYF.

The chain couples TRBV7-8 to TRBJ1-5; possible D gene TRBD1, 5 bases. The CDR3 has 14 residues. Deletions cut 5 bases from V and 5 bases from J, with 13 bases between. CDR1 SGHVS and CDR2 FQNEAQ come from the germline V gene. The CDR3 sequence: CASSPGTWDQPQHF. The DNA of the CDR3 is TGTGCCAGCAGCCCAGGGACTTGGGATCAGCCCCAGCATTTT.

A single count supports this clone. The chain joins TRBV19 to TRBJ2-5; a possible D gene is TRBD2 (6 bases). CDR3 length: 15 residues. CDR1 is LNHDA, CDR2 SQIVND, per germline (reference sequence). Deletions cut 5 bases from V and 2 bases from J, with 15 bases between. The CDR3 sequence: CASSAMGGSQETQYF. For the CDR3, the DNA is TGTGCCAGTAGTGCTATGGGAGGATCGCAAGAGACCCAGTACTTC.

The J gene is TRBJ1-1, the V gene TRBV7-2; the D is unclear. This CDR3 has 14 residues. Germline loops: CDR1 SGHTA, CDR2 FQGNSA. V lost 4 bases and J lost 1, with 10 bases in between. The CDR3 nucleotides are TGTGCCAGCAGCTCATATCCGGGGAACACTGAAGCTTTCTTT. Translated, it gives CASSSYPGNTEAFF.

The V gene is TRBV4-2, the J gene TRBJ2-7; 9 nucleotides agree with TRBD2. CDR3 length equals 18 residues. V lost 0 bases and J lost 1; bases outside the gene matches: 10. Germline V gene data show CDR1 as LGHNA and CDR2 as YNFKEQ. CDR3 in amino acids: CASSQDPEGRGGSYEQYF. The CDR3 DNA reads as TGTGCCAGCAGCCAAGACCCCGAGGGGCGGGGGGGGTCCTACGAGCAGTACTTC.

The rearrangement links TRBV24-1 to TRBJ2-7, with 10 nucleotides matching TRBD2. The CDR3 has 20 amino acids. Germline V lookup: CDR1 KGHDR, CDR2 SFDVKD. With V trimmed by 3 bases and J by 11 bases, 27 bases remained unmatched. CDR3 sequence reads: CATSDHSSGRQRRGTLVEYF. The CDR3 DNA is TGTGCCACCAGTGATCACTCTAGCGGGAGACAACGACGGGGCACGCTGGTAGAGTACTTC.

This chain joins TRBV7-2 and TRBJ2-7, with a weak D call TRBD2 (6 bases). Germline V gene data show CDR1 as SGHTA and CDR2 as FQGNSA. Trimming took off 0 bases at V and 4 bases at J, with 16 bases between the two ends. This CDR3 comprises 16 residues. In DNA, the CDR3 is TGTGCCAGCAGCTTAGCGGCGACACCCGGGGGATACGAGCAGTACTTC. It encodes CASSLAATPGGYEQYF.

The V and J genes are TRBV7-9 and TRBJ2-5, with 7 nucleotides matching TRBD2. This CDR3 is 13 amino acids long. The germline V gene has CDR1 SEHNR and CDR2 FQNEAQ (reference sequence). With 4 bases clipped from V and 4 bases from J, the junction kept 3 bases outside the gene matches. This CDR3 reads CASSSGGGETQYF. CDR3 nucleotide sequence: TGTGCCAGCAGCTCTGGGGGGGGAGAGACCCAGTACTTC.

The chain joins TRBV3-1 (or the pseudogene TRBV3-2) to TRBJ2-2; 8 bases line up with TRBD1. Germline CDR1 is LGHDT and CDR2 is YNNKEL (reference sequence). The CDR3 extends over 15 amino acids. V gave up 0 bases and J gave up 6 bases; unmatched junction bases: 3. DNA for the CDR3: TGTGCCAGCAGCCAAGATTACAGGGGGGCCGGGGAGCTGTTTTTT. It codes for CASSQDYRGAGELFF.

The chain joins TRBV7-2 to TRBJ1-6; D is unclear. V lost 2 bases to trimming and J lost 11 bases, with 7 bases between them. This CDR3 is 12 amino acids long. Per the germline V gene, CDR1 is SGHTA and CDR2 is FQGNSA. DNA for the CDR3: TGTGCCAGCAGCTTAAGAGGAACACCCCTCCACTTT. Its translation is CASSLRGTPLHF.

The chain employs TRBV29-1 and TRBJ2-7, with D perhaps matching TRBD1 (6 bases). This CDR3 has 11 amino acids. Germline-derived CDR1 and CDR2 are SQVTM and ANQGSEA. The V and J ends lost 3 bases and 6 bases respectively, with 9 bases between them. The CDR3 DNA sequence: TGCAGCGTTGATCAGGGGACCGAGCAGTACTTC. This gives the protein CSVDQGTEQYF.

The rearrangement uses TRBV7-2 and TRBJ2-2; 11 bases line up with TRBD2. CDR1 is SGHTA, CDR2 FQGNSA, per germline. Trimming cost V 6 bases and J 5 bases; bases outside gene matches: 8. The CDR3 extends over 16 amino acids. In DNA, the CDR3 is TGTGCCAGCAGTGGGAGACTAGCGGGATTAACCGGGGAGCTGTTTTTT. It is translated as CASSGRLAGLTGELFF. The whole variable domain, filled in from reference TRBV7-2 and TRBJ2-2, reads GAGVSQSPSNKVTEKGKDVELRCDPISGHTALYWYRQSLGQGLEFLIYFQGNSAPDKSGLPSDRFSAERTGGSVSTLTIQRTQQEDSAVYLCASSGRLAGLTGELFFGEGSRLTVL.

The gene calls are TRBV7-2 and TRBJ2-5, with TRBD2 matching 8 bases. The V segment lost 4 bases and the J segment 5 bases; nucleotides outside the gene matches: 3. The germline CDR1 and CDR2 sequences are SGHTA and FQGNSA. This CDR3 region has 13 residues. CDR3 sequence: CASSSAGAETQYF. The DNA for the CDR3 is TGTGCCAGCAGCTCAGCGGGAGCGGAGACCCAGTACTTC.